Described below is a single T cell receptor beta chain sequence and its context. The specificity of this receptor is unknown. No much larger clonotype is one base removed from it; base qualities were not supplied. Libraries were built with 5' RACE. The sequencer was an Illumina HiSeq 2500. A second PCR of 7 to 11 cycles was performed with a sample-barcoded 5' primer and a J-beta primer mix. Each TCR beta cDNA molecule received a unique molecular identifier from a template-switch 5' adaptor carrying 12 random nucleotides. Each sample yielded at least 2.5 million CDR3-containing paired-end reads. All of the RNA was converted into first-strand cDNA using the Mint cDNA synthesis kit, with a TRBC-specific oligonucleotide serving as the primer. Following uracil-DNA glycosylase treatment, all cDNA underwent a first 18-cycle PCR with the universal primers M1SS and BC2_uni_R. The paper's processing steps were these. Normalization of each sample was performed by random selection of 1 million high-quality reads, each carrying a distinct molecular identifier. Instead of being binned into consensus sequences, reads that shared molecular identifiers were thrown out. MiTCR, set to a Q25 quality threshold and the strictest error-elimination algorithm, was used for CDR3 identification, clonotype clustering and error correction. A nonparametric unseen species model with Euler transformation was used to estimate lower-bound total TCR beta diversity. The public reads were reprocessed in TCRdb via fastp at Q25 and MiXCR, keeping in-frame beta chains. Rows are combined by CDR3 protein, so each entry shows the most common genes and DNA. In this record, the V and J calls reflect TCRdb's handling and not the investigators' own analysis. The sample table holds about 670,000 distinct CDR3 sequences, of which 45% to 60% were seen once. The ten top clones hold 13% of the sample.

V was cut back by 4 bases and J by 7 bases, leaving a gap of 14 bases between them. From its cysteine to its phenylalanine, the CDR3 spans 14 amino acids. Only the CDR3 DNA is retained, 42 bases long and in frame from the first base. CDR1 and CDR2 are read off the germline V gene (reference sequence) as DFQATT and SNEGSKA. This specimen comes from a study of blood T cells in healthy people across ages (dated by TCRdb to about 2015). About the full investigation: In model experiments, roughly one uniquely barcoded TCR beta cDNA molecule per two T cells was captured by template switching. To track age-related changes in TCR beta repertoire diversity, the study relied on deep sequencing normalized with unique cDNA molecular identifiers. To avoid experimental bias, donors of different ages were randomly spread across the sequencing lanes. Two additional independent replicas of 1 million unique cDNA reads from the same blood draw were analyzed for two donors (one aged 18 to 29 and one aged 80 or older). Donors were grouped into four age groups: young (average roughly 16 years), middle-aged (roughly 37), aged (approximately 58) and long-lived (about 90). Results the study describes overall, beyond this receptor: Observed TCR beta diversity correlated strongly with the percentage of naive T cells measured by flow cytometry. Since profiling was done on bulk unsorted PBMCs, naive and antigen-experienced compartments could not be conclusively compared. Observed TCR beta diversity per million T cells fell roughly linearly with age, and a significant reduction was already apparent by age around 40. Donor CMV infection status was unknown, potentially confounding age-related changes in expanded clonotypes. Compared with the aged group, more naive CD4+ T cells, fewer expanded clones and increased TCR diversity were shown by the long-lived group, suggesting age selection. Estimates of total diversity based on one million sequenced T cells were regarded as lower bounds and as underestimates.

Systemically healthy Caucasian individuals from Russia, around 39 in total and aged 6 to 90 years, were included as donors. Approximately 11 milliliters of peripheral blood were drawn from each donor into EDTA-treated Vacutainer tubes. Ficoll-Paque density-gradient centrifugation was used to isolate PBMCs, with at least 6.5 million per sample. Trizol reagent was used to extract total RNA from PBMCs, with at least 6 micrograms per sample. Naive CD45RAhigh/CD27high T cell percentages were measured by flow cytometry on a PBMC aliquot from every donor. The chain joins TRBV20-1 to TRBJ1-6, with the D gene too uncertain to name. Sequenced input: blood. This TCR was recovered from an elderly woman in good health. The DNA sequence is TGCAGTGCTAAGGGCAGCTTAGTAAATTCACCCCTCCACTTT. This sequence encodes CSAKGSLVNSPLHF.